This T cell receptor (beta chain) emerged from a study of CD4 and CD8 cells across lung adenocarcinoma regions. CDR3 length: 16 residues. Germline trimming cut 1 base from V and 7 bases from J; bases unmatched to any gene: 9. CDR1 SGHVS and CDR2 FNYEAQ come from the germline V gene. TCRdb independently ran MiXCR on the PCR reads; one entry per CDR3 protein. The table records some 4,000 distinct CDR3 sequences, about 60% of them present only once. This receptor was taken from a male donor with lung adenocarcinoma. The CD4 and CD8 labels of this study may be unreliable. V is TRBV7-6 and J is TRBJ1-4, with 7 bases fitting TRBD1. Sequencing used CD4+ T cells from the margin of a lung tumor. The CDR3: CASSLGLQGGAEKLFF. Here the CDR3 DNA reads TGTGCCAGCAGCTTAGGATTGCAGGGGGGTGCTGAAAAACTGTTTTTT.